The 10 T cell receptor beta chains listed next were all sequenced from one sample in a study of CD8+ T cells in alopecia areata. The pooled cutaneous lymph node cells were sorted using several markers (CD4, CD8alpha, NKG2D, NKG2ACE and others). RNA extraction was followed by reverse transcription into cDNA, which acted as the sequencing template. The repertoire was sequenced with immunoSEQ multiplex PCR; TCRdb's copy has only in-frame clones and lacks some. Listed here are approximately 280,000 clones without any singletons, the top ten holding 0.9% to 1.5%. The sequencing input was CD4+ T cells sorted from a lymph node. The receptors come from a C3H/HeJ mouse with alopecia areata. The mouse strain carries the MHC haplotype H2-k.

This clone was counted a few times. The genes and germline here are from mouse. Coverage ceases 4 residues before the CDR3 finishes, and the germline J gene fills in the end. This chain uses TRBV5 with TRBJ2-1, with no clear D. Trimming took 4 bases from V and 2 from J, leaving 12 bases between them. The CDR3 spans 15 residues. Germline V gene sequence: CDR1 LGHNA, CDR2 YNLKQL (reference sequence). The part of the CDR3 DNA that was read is TGTGCCAGCAGCCTAACCCGAACAGACTATGCT. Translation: CASSLTRTDYA. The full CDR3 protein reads CASSLTRTDYAEQFF.

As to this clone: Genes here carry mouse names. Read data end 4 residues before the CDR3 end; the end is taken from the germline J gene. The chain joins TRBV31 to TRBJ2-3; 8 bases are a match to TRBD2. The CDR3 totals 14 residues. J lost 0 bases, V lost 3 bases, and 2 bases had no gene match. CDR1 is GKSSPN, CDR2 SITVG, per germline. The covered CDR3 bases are TGTGCCTGGAGCTGGGGGGCTAGTGCAGAA. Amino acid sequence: CAWSWGASAE. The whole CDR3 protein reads CAWSWGASAETLYF.

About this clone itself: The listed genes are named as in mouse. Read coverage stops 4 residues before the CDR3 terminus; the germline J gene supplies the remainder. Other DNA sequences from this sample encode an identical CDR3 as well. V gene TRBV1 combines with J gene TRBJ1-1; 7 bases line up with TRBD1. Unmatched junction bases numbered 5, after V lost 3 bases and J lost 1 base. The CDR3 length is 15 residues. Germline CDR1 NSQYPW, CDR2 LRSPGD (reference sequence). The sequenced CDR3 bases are TGCACCTGCAGTGCCGCCCGACAGGGAAACACA. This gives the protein CTCSAARQGNT. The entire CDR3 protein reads CTCSAARQGNTEVFF.

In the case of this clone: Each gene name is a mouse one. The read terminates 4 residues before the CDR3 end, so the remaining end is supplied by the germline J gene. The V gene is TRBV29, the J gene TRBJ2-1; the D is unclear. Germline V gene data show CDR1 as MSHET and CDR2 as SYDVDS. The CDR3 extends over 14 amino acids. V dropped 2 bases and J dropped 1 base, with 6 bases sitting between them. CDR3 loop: CASSLPGNYAEQFF. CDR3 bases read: TGTGCTAGCAGTTTACCAGGAAACTATGCT.

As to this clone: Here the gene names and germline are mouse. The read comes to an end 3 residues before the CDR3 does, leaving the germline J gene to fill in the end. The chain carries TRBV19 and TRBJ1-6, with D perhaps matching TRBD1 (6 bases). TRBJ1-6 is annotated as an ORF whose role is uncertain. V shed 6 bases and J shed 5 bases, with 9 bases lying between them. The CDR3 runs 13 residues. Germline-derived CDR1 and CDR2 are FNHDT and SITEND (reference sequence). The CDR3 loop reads CASTPGDNSPLYF. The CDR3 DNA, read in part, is TGTGCCAGCACCCCAGGGGATAATTCGCCC.

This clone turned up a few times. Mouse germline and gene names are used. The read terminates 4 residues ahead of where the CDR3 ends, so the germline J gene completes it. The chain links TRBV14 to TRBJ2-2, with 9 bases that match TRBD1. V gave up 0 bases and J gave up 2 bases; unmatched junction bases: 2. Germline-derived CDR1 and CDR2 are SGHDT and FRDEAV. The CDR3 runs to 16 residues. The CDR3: CASSFWGTGNTGQLYF. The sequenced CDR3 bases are TGTGCCAGCAGTTTCTGGGGGACAGGGAACACCGGG.

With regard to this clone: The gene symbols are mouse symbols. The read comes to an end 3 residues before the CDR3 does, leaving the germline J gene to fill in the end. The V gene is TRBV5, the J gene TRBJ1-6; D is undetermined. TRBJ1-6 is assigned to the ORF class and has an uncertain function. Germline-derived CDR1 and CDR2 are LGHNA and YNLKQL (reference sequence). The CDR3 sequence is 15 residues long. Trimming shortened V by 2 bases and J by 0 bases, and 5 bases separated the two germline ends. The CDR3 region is CASSQTPSYNSPLYF. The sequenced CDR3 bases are TGTGCCAGCAGCCAAACACCTTCCTATAATTCGCCC.

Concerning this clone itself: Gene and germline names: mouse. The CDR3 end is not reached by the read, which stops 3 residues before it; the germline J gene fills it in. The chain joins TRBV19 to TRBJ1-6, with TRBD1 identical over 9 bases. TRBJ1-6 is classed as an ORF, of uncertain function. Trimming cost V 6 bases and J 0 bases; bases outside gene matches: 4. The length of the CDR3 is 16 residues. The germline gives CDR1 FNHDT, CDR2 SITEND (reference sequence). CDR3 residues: CASTRQGVSYNSPLYF. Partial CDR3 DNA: TGTGCCAGCACCCGACAGGGGGTTTCCTATAATTCGCCC.

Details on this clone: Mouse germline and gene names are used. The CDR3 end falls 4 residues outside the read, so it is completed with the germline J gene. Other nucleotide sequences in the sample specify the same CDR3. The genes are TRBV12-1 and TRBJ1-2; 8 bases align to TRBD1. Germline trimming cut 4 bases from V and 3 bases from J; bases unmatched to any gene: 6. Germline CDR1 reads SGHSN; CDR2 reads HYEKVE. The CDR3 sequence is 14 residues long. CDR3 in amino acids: CASSLSGGDSDYTF. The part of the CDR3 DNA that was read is TGTGCCAGCTCCCTCTCAGGGGGCGACTCC. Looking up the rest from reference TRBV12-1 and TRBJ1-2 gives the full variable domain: DSGVVQSPRHIIKEKGGRSVLTCIPISGHSNVVWYQQTLGKELKFLIQHYEKVERDKGFLPSRFSVQQFDDYHSEMNMSALELEDSAMYFCASSLSGGDSDYTFGSGTRLLVI.

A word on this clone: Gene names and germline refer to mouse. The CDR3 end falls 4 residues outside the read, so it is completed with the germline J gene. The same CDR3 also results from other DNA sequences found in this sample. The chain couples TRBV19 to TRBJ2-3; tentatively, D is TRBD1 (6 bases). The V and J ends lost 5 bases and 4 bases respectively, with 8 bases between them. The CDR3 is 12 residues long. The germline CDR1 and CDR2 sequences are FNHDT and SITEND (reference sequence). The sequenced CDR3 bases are TGTGCCAGCAGGCAGGGGCCAGAA. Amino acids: CASRQGPE. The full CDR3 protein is CASRQGPETLYF.